Here is one T cell receptor (beta chain) with its context. V was cut by 7 bases and J by 2 bases, with 14 bases left in between. Germline V gene lookup returns CDR1 MNHEY and CDR2 SVGAGI. The CDR3 totals 14 residues. Authors' methods: Reference gene primer amplification in the assay estimated nucleated cell counts. Using immunoSEQ multiplex PCR, the repertoire was profiled, and TCRdb retains in-frame clones only, with some absent. V, J and clone size are those of that table, while D and trimming were read from the DNA. The sample shows about 130,000 clones, about 76% of them seen only once. Patients in Seattle were enrolled during active infection, then followed longitudinally. The record originates from a study of blood T cell repertoires in COVID-19. Overall study context: The United States, Italy and Spain were the sources of the acute and convalescent COVID-19 samples.

This TCR was recovered from a woman in her 70s with COVID-19, enrolled during active disease. This chain links TRBV6-5 with TRBJ2-5; D is unresolved. Sequenced material: peripheral blood. CDR3 bases: TGTGCCAGCACCCCGCGGCAGACGCAAGAGACCCAGTACTTC. Its translation: CASTPRQTQETQYF.